These 2 T cell receptor beta chains share one sample of origin, sequenced in a study of regulatory T cells in long-lasting Graves disease. Construction of the TCR beta libraries employed iRepertoire HTBI primers in conjunction with Arm-PCR of CDR3 regions. TCRdb re-analysed the multiplex PCR reads in MiXCR, keeping a single row per CDR3 protein. The sample carries approximately 350,000 distinct CDR3 sequences, approximately 15% recorded once. The time point here: newly diagnosed GD, antithyroid drugs for less than 3 months. Scientists built the TCR library using RNA that was extracted from PBMCs. These sequences were also reported in another study, on T cells in Graves' hyperthyroidism and ophthalmopathy.

Sequencing was performed on peripheral blood mononuclear cells (PBMCs), taken at new diagnosis, from a patient treated with antithyroid drugs. Receptor source: a man aged 40-55 years with Graves disease.

On this clonotype: At one end the junction does not follow the germline gene, possibly because of a read error. This chain uses TRBV4-3 with TRBJ1-6, with 7 bases lining up with TRBD1. Germline values: CDR1 LGHNA, CDR2 YSLEER. This CDR3 has 16 residues. The CDR3 protein is CASSLSYGQDNPPLHF. CDR3 nucleotide sequence: TGCGCCAGCAGCCTATCCTACGGACAGGATAATCCACCCCTCCACTTT.

The V call is TRBV7-9, the J call TRBJ1-4; possible D gene TRBD1, 5 bases. V shed 6 bases and J shed 4 bases, with 12 bases lying between them. This CDR3 spans 14 amino acids. Germline-derived CDR1 and CDR2 are SEHNR and FQNEAQ (reference sequence). The CDR3 is CASRPGTVNEKLFF. The CDR3 DNA is TGTGCCAGCAGACCAGGGACGGTTAATGAAAAACTGTTTTTT. Using reference TRBV7-9 and TRBJ1-4 for the parts outside the CDR3, the full variable domain is DTGVSQNPRHKITKRGQNVTFRCDPISEHNRLYWYRQTLGQGPEFLTYFQNEAQLEKSRLLSDRFSAERPKGSFSTLEIQRTEQGDSAMYLCASRPGTVNEKLFFGSGTQLSVL.